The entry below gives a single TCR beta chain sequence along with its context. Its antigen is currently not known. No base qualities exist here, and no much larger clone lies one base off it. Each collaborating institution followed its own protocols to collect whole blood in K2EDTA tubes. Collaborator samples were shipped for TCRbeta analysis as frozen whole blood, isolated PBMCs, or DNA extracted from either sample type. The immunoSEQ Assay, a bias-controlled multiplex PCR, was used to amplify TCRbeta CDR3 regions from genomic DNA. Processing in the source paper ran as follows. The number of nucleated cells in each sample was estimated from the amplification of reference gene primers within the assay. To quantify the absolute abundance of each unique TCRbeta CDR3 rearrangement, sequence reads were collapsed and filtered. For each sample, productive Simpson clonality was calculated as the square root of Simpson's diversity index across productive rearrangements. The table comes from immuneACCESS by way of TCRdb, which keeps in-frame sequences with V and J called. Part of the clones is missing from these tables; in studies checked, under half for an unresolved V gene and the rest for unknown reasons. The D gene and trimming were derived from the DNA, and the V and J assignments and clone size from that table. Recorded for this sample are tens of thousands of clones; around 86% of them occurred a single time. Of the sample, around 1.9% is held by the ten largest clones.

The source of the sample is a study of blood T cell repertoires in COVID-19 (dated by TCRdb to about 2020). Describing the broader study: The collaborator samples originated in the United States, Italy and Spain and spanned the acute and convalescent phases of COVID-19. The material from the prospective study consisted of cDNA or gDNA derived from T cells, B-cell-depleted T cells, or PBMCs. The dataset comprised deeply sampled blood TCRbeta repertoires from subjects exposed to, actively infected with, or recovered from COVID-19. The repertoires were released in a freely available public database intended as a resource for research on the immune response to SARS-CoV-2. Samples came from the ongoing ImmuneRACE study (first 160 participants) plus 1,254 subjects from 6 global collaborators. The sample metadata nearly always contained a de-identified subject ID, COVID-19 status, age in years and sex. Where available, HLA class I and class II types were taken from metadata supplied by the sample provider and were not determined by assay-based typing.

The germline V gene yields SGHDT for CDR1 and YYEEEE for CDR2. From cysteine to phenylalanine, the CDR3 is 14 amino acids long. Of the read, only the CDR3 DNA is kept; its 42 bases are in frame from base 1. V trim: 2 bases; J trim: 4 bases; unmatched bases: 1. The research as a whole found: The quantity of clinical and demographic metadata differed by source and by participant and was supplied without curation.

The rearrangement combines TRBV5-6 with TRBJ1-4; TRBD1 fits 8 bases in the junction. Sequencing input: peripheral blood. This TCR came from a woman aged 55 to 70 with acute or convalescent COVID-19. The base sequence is TGTGCCAGCAGCTTAACAGGGGGTAATGAAAAACTGTTTTTT. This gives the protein CASSLTGGNEKLFF. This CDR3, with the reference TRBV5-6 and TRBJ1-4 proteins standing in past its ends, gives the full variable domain DAGVTQSPTHLIKTRGQQVTLRCSPKSGHDTVSWYQQALGQGPQFIFQYYEEEERQRGNFPDRFSGHQFPNYSSELNVNALLLGDSALYLCASSLTGGNEKLFFGSGTQLSVL.